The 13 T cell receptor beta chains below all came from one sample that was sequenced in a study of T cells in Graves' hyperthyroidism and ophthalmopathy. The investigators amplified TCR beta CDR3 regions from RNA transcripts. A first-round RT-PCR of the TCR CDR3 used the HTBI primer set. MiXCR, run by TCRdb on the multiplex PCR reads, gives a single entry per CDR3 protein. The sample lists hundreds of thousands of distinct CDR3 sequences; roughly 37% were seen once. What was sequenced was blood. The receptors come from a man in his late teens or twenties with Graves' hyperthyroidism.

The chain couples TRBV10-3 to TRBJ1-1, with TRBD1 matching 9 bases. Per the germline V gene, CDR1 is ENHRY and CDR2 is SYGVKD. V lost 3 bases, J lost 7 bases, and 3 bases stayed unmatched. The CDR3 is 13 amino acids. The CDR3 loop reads CAISDGGQGEAFF. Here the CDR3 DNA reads TGTGCCATCAGTGATGGGGGACAGGGTGAAGCTTTCTTT.

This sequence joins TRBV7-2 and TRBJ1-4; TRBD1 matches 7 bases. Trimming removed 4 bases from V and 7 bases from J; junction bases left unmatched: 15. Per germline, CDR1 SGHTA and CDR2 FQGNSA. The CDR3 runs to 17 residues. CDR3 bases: TGTGCCAGCAGCTCATTAGACAGGGTCGGAAGGGGTGAAAAACTGTTTTTT. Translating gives CASSSLDRVGRGEKLFF.

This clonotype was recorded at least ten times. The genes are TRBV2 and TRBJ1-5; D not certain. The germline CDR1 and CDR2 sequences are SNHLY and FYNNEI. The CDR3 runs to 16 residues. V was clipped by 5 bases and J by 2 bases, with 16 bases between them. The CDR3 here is CASSPSASGGNQPQHF. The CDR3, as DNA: TGTGCCAGCAGTCCCTCCGCGAGTGGGGGCAATCAGCCCCAGCATTTT. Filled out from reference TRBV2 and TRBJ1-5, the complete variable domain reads EPEVTQTPSHQVTQMGQEVILRCVPISNHLYFYWYRQILGQKVEFLVSFYNNEISEKSEIFDDQFSVERPDGSNFTLKIRSTKLEDSAMYFCASSPSASGGNQPQHFGDGTRLSIL.

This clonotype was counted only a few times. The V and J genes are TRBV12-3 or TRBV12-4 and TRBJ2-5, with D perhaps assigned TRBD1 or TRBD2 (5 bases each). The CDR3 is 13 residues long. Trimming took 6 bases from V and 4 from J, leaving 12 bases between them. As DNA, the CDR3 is TGTGCCAGCAGCTGGGACGCCGGAGAGACCCAGTACTTC. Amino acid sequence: CASSWDAGETQYF.

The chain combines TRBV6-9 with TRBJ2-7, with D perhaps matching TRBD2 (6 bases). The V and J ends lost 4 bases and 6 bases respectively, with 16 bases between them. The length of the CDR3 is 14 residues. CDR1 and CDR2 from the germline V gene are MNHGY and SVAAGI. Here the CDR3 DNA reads TGTGCCAGCAGTTCCCCTTGGCGGGAAGGCGAGCAGTACTTC. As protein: CASSSPWREGEQYF.

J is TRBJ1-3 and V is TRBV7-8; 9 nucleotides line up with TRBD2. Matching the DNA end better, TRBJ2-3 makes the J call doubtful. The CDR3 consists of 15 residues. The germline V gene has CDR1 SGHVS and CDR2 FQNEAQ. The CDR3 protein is CASSEKRGATDTQYF. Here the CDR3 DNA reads TGTGCCAGCAGCGAAAAGCGGGGGGCCACAGATACGCAGTATTTT.

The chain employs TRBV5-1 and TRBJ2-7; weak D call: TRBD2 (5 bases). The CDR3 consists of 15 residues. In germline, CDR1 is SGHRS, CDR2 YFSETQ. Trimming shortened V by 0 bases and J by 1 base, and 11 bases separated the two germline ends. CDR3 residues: CASSLGATGSYEQYF. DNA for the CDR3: TGCGCCAGCAGCTTGGGCGCCACGGGGTCCTACGAGCAGTACTTC.

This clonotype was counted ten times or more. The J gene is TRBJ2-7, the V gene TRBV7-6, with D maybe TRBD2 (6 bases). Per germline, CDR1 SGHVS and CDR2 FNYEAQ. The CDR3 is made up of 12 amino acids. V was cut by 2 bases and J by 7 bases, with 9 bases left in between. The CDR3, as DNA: TGTGCCAGCAGCTTATCGGAGGGGGAGCAGTACTTC. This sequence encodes CASSLSEGEQYF.

For the CDR3, the DNA is TGTGCCAGCAGTCCCGAGATAGACTACGAGCAGTACTTC. Encoded protein: CASSPEIDYEQYF. This chain connects TRBV6-2 or TRBV6-3 to TRBJ2-7; no definite D call. Germline V lookup: CDR1 MNHEY, CDR2 SVGEGT. Trimming took off 5 bases at V and 3 bases at J, with 11 bases between the two ends. The CDR3 has 13 amino acids.

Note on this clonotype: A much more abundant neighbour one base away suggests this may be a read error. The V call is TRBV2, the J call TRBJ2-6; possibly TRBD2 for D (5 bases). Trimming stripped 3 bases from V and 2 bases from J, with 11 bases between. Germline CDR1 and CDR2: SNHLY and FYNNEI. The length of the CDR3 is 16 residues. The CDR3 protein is CASSDTTGTGANVLTF. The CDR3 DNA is TGTGCCAGCAGTGACACCACCGGGACTGGGGCCAACGTCCTGACTTTC. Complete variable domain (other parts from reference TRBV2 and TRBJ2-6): EPEVTQTPSHQVTQMGQEVILRCVPISNHLYFYWYRQILGQKVEFLVSFYNNEISEKSEIFDDQFSVERPDGSNFTLKIRSTKLEDSAMYFCASSDTTGTGANVLTFGAGSRLTVL.

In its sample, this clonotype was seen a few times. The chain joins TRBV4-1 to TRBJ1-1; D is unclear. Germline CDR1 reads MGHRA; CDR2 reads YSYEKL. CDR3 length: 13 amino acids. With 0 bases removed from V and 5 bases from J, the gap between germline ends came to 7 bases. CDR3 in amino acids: CASSQEESTEAFF. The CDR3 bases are TGCGCCAGCAGCCAAGAGGAAAGTACTGAAGCTTTCTTT.

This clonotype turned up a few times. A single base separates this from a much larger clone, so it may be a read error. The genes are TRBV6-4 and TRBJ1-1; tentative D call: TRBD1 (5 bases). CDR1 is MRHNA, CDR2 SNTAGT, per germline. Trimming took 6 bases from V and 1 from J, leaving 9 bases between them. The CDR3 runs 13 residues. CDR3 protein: CASSATENTEAFF. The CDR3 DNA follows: TGTGCCAGCAGCGCGACAGAGAACACTGAAGCTTTCTTT.

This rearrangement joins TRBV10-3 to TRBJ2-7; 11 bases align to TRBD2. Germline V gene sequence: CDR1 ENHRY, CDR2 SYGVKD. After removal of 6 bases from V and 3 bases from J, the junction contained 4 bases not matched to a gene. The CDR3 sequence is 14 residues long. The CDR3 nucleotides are TGTGCCATCAGCGGAGGGACTAGCGGCTACGAGCAGTACTTC. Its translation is CAISGGTSGYEQYF.